This T cell receptor (beta chain) was identified during a study of molecular identifiers for immune sequencing clone quantification. Methods described previously, with TCR primers listed, were used for bulk TCR libraries. TCRdb reprocessed the PCR reads via MiXCR and lists one record per CDR3 protein. The sample carries fewer than 350,000 distinct CDR3 sequences, about 23% recorded once. Germline V gene sequence: CDR1 SEHNR, CDR2 FQNEAQ (reference sequence). The V and J ends lost 5 bases and 7 bases respectively, with 14 bases between them. The CDR3 extends over 13 amino acids. This clonotype has a count of ten or more.

Sequencing was performed on naive CD8+ T cells from blood, with Jurkat cell RNA spiked in. Subset noted: FACS-sorted CD8+CD4-CCR7+CD45RA+ naive T cells. The chain uses TRBV7-9 and TRBJ2-5; D perhaps matches TRBD2 (5 bases). The TCR comes from a human donor in good health. Some libraries in this study had Jurkat cell RNA spiked in. The CDR3 DNA reads as TGTGCCAGCAGCCTCACCGAGGAGGTGACCCAGTACTTC. It codes for CASSLTEEVTQYF. Full variable domain (missing parts from reference TRBV7-9 and TRBJ2-5): DTGVSQNPRHKITKRGQNVTFRCDPISEHNRLYWYRQTLGQGPEFLTYFQNEAQLEKSRLLSDRFSAERPKGSFSTLEIQRTEQGDSAMYLCASSLTEEVTQYFGPGTRLLVL.